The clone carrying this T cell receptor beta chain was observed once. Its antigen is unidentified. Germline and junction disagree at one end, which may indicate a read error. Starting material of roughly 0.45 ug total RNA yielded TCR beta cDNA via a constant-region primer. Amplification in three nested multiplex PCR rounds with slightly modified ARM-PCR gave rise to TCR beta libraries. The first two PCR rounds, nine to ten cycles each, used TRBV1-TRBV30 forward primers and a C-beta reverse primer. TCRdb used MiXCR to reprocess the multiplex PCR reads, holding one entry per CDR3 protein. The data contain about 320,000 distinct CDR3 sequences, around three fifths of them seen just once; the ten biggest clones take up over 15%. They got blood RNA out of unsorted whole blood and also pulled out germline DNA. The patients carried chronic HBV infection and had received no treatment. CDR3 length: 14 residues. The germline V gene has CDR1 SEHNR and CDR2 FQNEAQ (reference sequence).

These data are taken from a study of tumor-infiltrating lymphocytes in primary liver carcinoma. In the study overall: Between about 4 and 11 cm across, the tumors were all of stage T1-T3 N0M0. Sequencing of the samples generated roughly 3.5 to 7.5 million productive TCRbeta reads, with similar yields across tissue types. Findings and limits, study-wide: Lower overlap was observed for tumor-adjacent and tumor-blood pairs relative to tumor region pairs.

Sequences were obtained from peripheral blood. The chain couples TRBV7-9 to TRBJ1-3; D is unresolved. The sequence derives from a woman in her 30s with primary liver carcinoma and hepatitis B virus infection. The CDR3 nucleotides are TGTGCCAGCAGTCGCGGGTGGACTGGAGACACCATATATTTT. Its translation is CASSRGWTGDTIYF.